This T cell receptor beta chain was retrieved from a study of identifying expanded T cells in peripheral blood. The V gene's germline CDR1 is SEHNR and CDR2 FQNEAQ (reference sequence). The CDR3 has 13 amino acids. Trimming left V 3 bases short and J 2 bases short, with 8 bases between. The assay was immunoSEQ multiplex PCR, and TCRdb's table has in-frame clones only and misses some. The sample yields tens of thousands of clones, more than 75% seen once. The sample consisted of blood. V usage is TRBV7-9 and J usage is TRBJ2-7; D is unclear. This TCR was recovered from a person between 18 and 75 years old in good health. Here the CDR3 DNA reads TGTGCCAGCAGCTTGACCGGGCCCTACGAGCAGTACTTC. Amino acid sequence: CASSLTGPYEQYF. The entire variable domain, with the rest obtained from reference TRBV7-9 and TRBJ2-7, is as follows: DTGVSQNPRHKITKRGQNVTFRCDPISEHNRLYWYRQTLGQGPEFLTYFQNEAQLEKSRLLSDRFSAERPKGSFSTLEIQRTEQGDSAMYLCASSLTGPYEQYFGPGTRLTVT.